This record looks at one TCR beta chain sequence and its context. This entry belongs to a study of T-cell memory formation after mild COVID-19. Trimming shortened V by 4 bases and J by 4 bases, and 20 bases separated the two germline ends. Germline CDR1 is MNHEY and CDR2 is SMNVEV (reference sequence). The CDR3 is 17 residues long. Each CDR3 protein is one row after TCRdb ran MiXCR on the 5' RACE reads. The profile covers roughly 150,000 distinct CDR3 sequences, with about 14% appearing a single time and roughly 14% taken by the ten largest. Sequencing was performed on PBMCs or a T cell subset sorted from them (not recorded which). This sequence was found in an adult woman who had mild COVID-19 (a few samples of this study predate the infection). Cell type and time point are not known. The V call is TRBV27, the J call TRBJ1-5; D is undetermined. The CDR3 here is CASSSLSAGSMNQPQHF. The DNA of the CDR3 is TGTGCCAGCAGTTCCCTCTCGGCAGGATCTATGAATCAGCCCCAGCATTTT.